Listed below are T cell receptor beta chains from one sample, sequenced in a study of shared clonotypes between healthy human individuals. TCRdb's table, derived via immunoSEQ multiplex PCR, lists solely in-frame clones and lacks some. The table lists more than 2 million clones, over 85% of them singletons. Material for sequencing was naive CD8+ T cells from PBMCs. These receptors all stem from a young man in good health. Some clones in this sample may be carry-over from other donors' samples. Each CDR3 is given with its conserved first and last residue.

j_gene: TRBJ2-3; v_gene: TRBV7-9; CDR3aa: CASSGQGTQSPDTQYF
j_gene: TRBJ2-5; v_gene: TRBV18; CDR3aa: CASSPTGQSLPWETQYF
j_gene: TRBJ2-3; v_gene: TRBV7-9; CDR3aa: CASSLGTSGYTDTQYF
j_gene: TRBJ2-3; v_gene: TRBV6-6; CDR3aa: CASSYNSVRGTDTQYF
j_gene: TRBJ2-7; v_gene: TRBV27; CDR3aa: CASSFRGGYEQYF
j_gene: TRBJ2-7; v_gene: TRBV13; CDR3aa: CASSLLGTGVIGEQYF
j_gene: TRBJ1-5; v_gene: TRBV19; CDR3aa: CASSISRYSNQPQHF
j_gene: TRBJ2-5; v_gene: TRBV5-1; CDR3aa: CASSGGDRRAETQYF
j_gene: TRBJ2-2; v_gene: TRBV7-3; CDR3aa: CASSPTGTGELFF
j_gene: TRBJ2-7; v_gene: TRBV5-1; CDR3aa: CASSLGGSRREQYF
j_gene: TRBJ2-6; v_gene: TRBV6-4; CDR3aa: CASSGRMISSGANVLTF
j_gene: TRBJ1-2; v_gene: TRBV2; CDR3aa: CASTRGSGYTF
j_gene: TRBJ2-1; v_gene: TRBV27; CDR3aa: CASTPLGTPRVDEQFF
j_gene: TRBJ1-4; v_gene: TRBV7-9; CDR3aa: CASRPRDRGRANEKLFF
j_gene: TRBJ2-2; v_gene: TRBV19; CDR3aa: CASSRTPGLGFGGELFF
j_gene: TRBJ1-2; v_gene: TRBV14; CDR3aa: CASSRDRTYGYTF
j_gene: TRBJ1-5; v_gene: TRBV6-5; CDR3aa: CASRGGSGQPQHF
j_gene: TRBJ2-7; v_gene: TRBV5-1; CDR3aa: CASSLAMASGAYEQYF
j_gene: TRBJ2-1; v_gene: TRBV19; CDR3aa: CATSDSGIHNEQFF
j_gene: TRBJ2-1; v_gene: TRBV10-1; CDR3aa: CASKDLSYNEQFF
j_gene: TRBJ2-5; v_gene: TRBV4-2; CDR3aa: CASSQVGGGETQYF
j_gene: TRBJ2-3; v_gene: TRBV15; CDR3aa: CATSRGDRASTDTQYF
j_gene: TRBJ2-3; v_gene: TRBV28; CDR3aa: CAVNRFTDTQYF
j_gene: TRBJ1-1; v_gene: TRBV9; CDR3aa: CASSVRGGTEAFF
j_gene: TRBJ1-1; v_gene: TRBV27; CDR3aa: CASRMTGANTEAFF
j_gene: TRBJ2-7; v_gene: TRBV28; CDR3aa: CASIHRDSPGEQYF
j_gene: TRBJ2-1; v_gene: TRBV2; CDR3aa: CASSEKGALYNEQFF
j_gene: TRBJ1-5; v_gene: TRBV7-9; CDR3aa: CASSRSSASNQPQHF
j_gene: TRBJ1-1; v_gene: TRBV15; CDR3aa: CATSSAGGVATEAFF
j_gene: TRBJ1-2; v_gene: TRBV10-3; CDR3aa: CAISEGSNYGYTF
j_gene: TRBJ2-1; v_gene: TRBV7-9; CDR3aa: CASSYGNNEQFF
j_gene: TRBJ2-7; v_gene: TRBV5-1; CDR3aa: CASSWYTTSGSYEQYF
j_gene: TRBJ1-1; v_gene: TRBV29-1; CDR3aa: CSVVVRGRGKGNTEAFF
j_gene: TRBJ2-7; v_gene: TRBV7-9; CDR3aa: CASSLDRAREQYF
j_gene: TRBJ2-1; v_gene: TRBV11-2; CDR3aa: CASSGLAQSSYNEQFF
j_gene: TRBJ1-2; v_gene: TRBV10-3; CDR3aa: CAISGTGQGPYGYTF
j_gene: TRBJ2-1; v_gene: TRBV7-2; CDR3aa: CASSYTYNEQFF
j_gene: TRBJ1-2; v_gene: TRBV28; CDR3aa: CASSLPRETNYGYTF
j_gene: TRBJ1-1; v_gene: TRBV27; CDR3aa: CASSPTGPTLGGAFF
j_gene: -; v_gene: TRBV7-9; CDR3aa: CASSLDPQVEQYF
j_gene: TRBJ2-1; v_gene: TRBV7-3; CDR3aa: CASSSDSFSYNEQFF
j_gene: TRBJ1-5; v_gene: TRBV28; CDR3aa: CASWDGSQPQHF
j_gene: TRBJ1-2; v_gene: TRBV25-1; CDR3aa: CASSAGTANYGYTF
j_gene: TRBJ2-1; v_gene: TRBV2; CDR3aa: CASSDVGRAYNEQFF
j_gene: TRBJ2-3; v_gene: TRBV4-3; CDR3aa: CASSQDLIGEGTTDTQYF